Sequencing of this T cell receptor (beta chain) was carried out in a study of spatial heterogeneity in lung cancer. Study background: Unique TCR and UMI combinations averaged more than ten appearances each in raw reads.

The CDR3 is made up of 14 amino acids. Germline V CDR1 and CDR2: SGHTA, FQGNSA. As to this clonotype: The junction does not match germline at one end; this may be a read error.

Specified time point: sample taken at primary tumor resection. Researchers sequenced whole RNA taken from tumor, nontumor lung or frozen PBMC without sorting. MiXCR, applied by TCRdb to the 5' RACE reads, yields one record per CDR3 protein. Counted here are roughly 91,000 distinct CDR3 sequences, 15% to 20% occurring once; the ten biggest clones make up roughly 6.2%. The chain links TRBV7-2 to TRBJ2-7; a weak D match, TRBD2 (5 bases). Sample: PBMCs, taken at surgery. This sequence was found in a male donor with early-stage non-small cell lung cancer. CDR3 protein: CVSTQASGPYEQYF. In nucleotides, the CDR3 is TGTGTCAGCACCCAAGCCAGCGGACCCTACGAGCAGTACTTC.